A single sample gave rise to the 12 T cell receptor beta chains below, sequenced in a study of blood T cells in healthy people across ages. PCR was performed a second time for about 6 to 12 cycles using a sample-barcoded 5' primer and a J-beta primer mix. Each CDR3 protein is one row after TCRdb ran MiXCR on the 5' RACE reads. The sample carries about 1.4 million distinct CDR3 sequences, roughly 64% recorded once. Material for sequencing was blood. Source of these receptors: a man aged 18 to 29 in good health.

The chain is built from TRBV24-1 and TRBJ2-1; TRBD1 aligns across 9 bases. V shed 2 bases and J 4 bases; nucleotides not matched to a gene: 5. The germline V gene encodes CDR1 KGHDR and CDR2 SFDVKD. The CDR3 totals 16 residues. CDR3 region: CATSDSRDRDYNEQFF. As DNA, the CDR3 is TGTGCCACCAGTGATTCTCGGGACAGGGATTACAATGAGCAGTTCTTC.

The chain has TRBV4-2 and TRBJ2-2; 12 positions agree with TRBD1. J lost 8 bases, V lost 4 bases, and 8 bases had no gene match. This CDR3 comprises 16 residues. Germline V lookup: CDR1 LGHNA, CDR2 YNFKEQ. The CDR3 spells CASSLWDRGPSGELFF. CDR3 bases: TGTGCCAGCAGCCTCTGGGACAGGGGGCCGTCAGGGGAGCTGTTTTTT.

CDR3 nucleotide sequence: TGTGCCAGCAGCGTATTACAGTTGAACACTGAAGCTTTCTTT. Translation gives CASSVLQLNTEAFF. The J gene is TRBJ1-1, the V gene TRBV9; the D is unclear. The V end lost 1 base, the J end lost 0 bases, and 7 bases lay between the germline ends. In germline, CDR1 is SGDLS, CDR2 YYNGEE. The CDR3 consists of 14 residues.

This chain joins TRBV20-1 and TRBJ2-1; D gene unclear. Trimming left V 0 bases short and J 4 bases short, with 13 bases between. Germline values: CDR1 DFQATT, CDR2 SNEGSKA (reference sequence). This CDR3 has 15 residues. CDR3: CSARDPKLQYNEQFF. The CDR3 DNA follows: TGCAGTGCTAGAGATCCAAAACTCCAATACAATGAGCAGTTCTTC.

This CDR3 is CASSGGQHGAEKLFF. In DNA form, the CDR3 reads TGTGCCAGCAGTGGGGGACAGCATGGGGCTGAAAAACTGTTTTTT. This sequence joins TRBV2 and TRBJ1-4, with 7 bases lining up with TRBD1. Trimming removed 4 bases from V and 7 bases from J; junction bases left unmatched: 9. This CDR3 contains 15 residues. Germline-derived CDR1 and CDR2 are SNHLY and FYNNEI. The full variable domain, with the rest looked up from reference TRBV2 and TRBJ1-4, is EPEVTQTPSHQVTQMGQEVILRCVPISNHLYFYWYRQILGQKVEFLVSFYNNEISEKSEIFDDQFSVERPDGSNFTLKIRSTKLEDSAMYFCASSGGQHGAEKLFFGSGTQLSVL.

J is TRBJ2-1 and V is TRBV4-1, with D possibly matching TRBD2 (6 bases). Deletions cut 2 bases from V and 7 bases from J, with 15 bases between. The CDR3 extends over 15 amino acids. Germline V gives CDR1 MGHRA, CDR2 YSYEKL. This chain's CDR3 is CASSQFGEVVNEQFF. The CDR3 DNA is TGCGCCAGCAGCCAATTCGGGGAGGTGGTGAATGAGCAGTTCTTC.

The V gene is TRBV5-1, the J gene TRBJ2-2; no reliable D call. CDR1 SGHRS and CDR2 YFSETQ come from the germline V gene. The ends were cut back, 4 bases at V and 6 bases at J, with 10 bases in the middle. The CDR3 has 13 residues. DNA for the CDR3: TGCGCCAGCAGCCCGCTTGAACCCGGGGAGCTGTTTTTT. Translated: CASSPLEPGELFF.

On this clonotype itself: Its ends do not fully match the called genes, so a read error is possible. The chain links TRBV20-1 to TRBJ2-1; D gene ambiguous. CDR3 length equals 14 residues. In germline, CDR1 is DFQATT, CDR2 SNEGSKA (reference sequence). This CDR3 reads CSANQDGKGDEQFF. In DNA form, the CDR3 reads TGCAGTGCTAATCAGGATGGGAAAGGCGATGAGCAGTTCTTT.

The V and J genes are TRBV11-1 and TRBJ1-1; D is perhaps TRBD1 (5 bases). Between the trimmed V and J ends, which lost 5 bases and 3 bases, there was a span of 16 bases. Germline V gives CDR1 SGHAT, CDR2 FQDESV (reference sequence). The CDR3 runs to 15 residues. CDR3 in DNA: TGTGCCAGCAGCCCTAACGCCAGGGTATACACTGAAGCTTTCTTT. It specifies CASSPNARVYTEAFF.

CDR3 coding DNA: TGCGCCAGCAGCTTGGCGATGACTAGCGGGGGGAATGAGCAGTACTTC. Translating it yields CASSLAMTSGGNEQYF. The rearrangement links TRBV5-1 to TRBJ2-5; 13 positions match TRBD2. Germline CDR1 reads SGHRS; CDR2 reads YFSETQ. The CDR3 is 16 amino acids. With 0 bases clipped from V and 11 bases from J, the junction kept 10 bases outside the gene matches.

This clonotype has just a few counts. The chain recombines TRBV5-5 with TRBJ1-2, with 9 positions matching TRBD1. CDR3 size: 17 residues. V lost 3 bases and J lost 4; bases outside the gene matches: 13. CDR1 is SGHKS, CDR2 YYEKEE, per germline (reference sequence). The CDR3 nucleotides are TGTGCCAGCAGCTCCGCGGTTACAGGGGGCATTTTCTATGGCTACACCTTC. Residues: CASSSAVTGGIFYGYTF.

V is TRBV28 and J is TRBJ1-2; D is perhaps TRBD1 (5 bases). CDR1 MDHEN and CDR2 SYDVKM come from the germline V gene. Trimming shortened V by 5 bases and J by 7 bases, and 14 bases separated the two germline ends. This CDR3 is built from 13 residues. Here the CDR3 DNA reads TGTGCCAGCAGTCCCCCGACAGAGATTGGCTACACCTTC. Translating gives CASSPPTEIGYTF.